A selection of T cell receptor beta chains follows, all from one sample in a study of blood T cells in healthy people across ages. TCRdb passed the 5' RACE reads through MiXCR, listing each CDR3 protein once. The repertoire holds 1,500,000 or so distinct CDR3 sequences, almost 60% seen once, with over 5% in the top ten. Sequenced material: blood. The source is a man younger than 35 in good health. Both conserved end residues are part of each CDR3. A D gene is named only where the DNA matches it firmly. Rows may omit the clone size; those that give it use once, few, many or a size class.

TRBJ2-2	NA	NA	TRBV2	CATKPRAPGELFF
TRBJ1-5	NA	NA	TRBV18	CASSPGGVLSQPQHF
TRBJ2-1	NA	NA	TRBV12-3/TRBV12-4	CASNSEIAGSYNEQFF
TRBJ2-3	NA	NA	TRBV30	CAWSLGPLSTDTQYF
TRBJ2-1	TRBD1	few	TRBV5-1	CASSLGGQGYNEQFF
TRBJ2-3	NA	NA	TRBV12-3/TRBV12-4	CASSLARKFGFGGSTDTQYF
TRBJ2-7	TRBD2	NA	TRBV5-1	CASSFDLMGTSHYEQYF
NA	TRBD2	once	TRBV13	CASSFPSGVGETQYF
TRBJ2-3	NA	NA	TRBV6-5	CATRRGETDTQYF
TRBJ1-5	TRBD1	NA	TRBV7-2	CASSLGDRGGQPQHF
TRBJ2-7	NA	NA	TRBV7-6	CASSRHPDSFYEQYF
TRBJ1-2	NA	NA	TRBV21-1	CASSPRGIQGDYTF
TRBJ2-1	NA	NA	TRBV14	CASSQVPLSWQSYNEQFF
TRBJ1-1	NA	NA	TRBV29-1	CSVLAEDSLNTEAFF
TRBJ2-5	NA	few	TRBV15	CATSRSNRVETQYF
TRBJ2-3	NA	NA	TRBV6-2/TRBV6-3	CASSNNPRLGAQYF
TRBJ2-1	TRBD1	NA	TRBV12-3/TRBV12-4	CASSSTGGNWNEQFF
TRBJ1-2	TRBD1	once	TRBV12-3/TRBV12-4	CASSLTGGTNYGYTF
TRBJ1-2	NA	few	TRBV6-5	CASSYGSRPFNYGYTF
TRBJ1-4	TRBD1	NA	TRBV4-1	CASSQADRGSNEKLFF
TRBJ2-3	NA	NA	TRBV9	CASTRVIDTQYF
TRBJ1-2	NA	many	TRBV7-9	CASSFESRRPLEGYTF
TRBJ2-1	NA	NA	TRBV6-1	CASRMEDLSYNEQFF
TRBJ2-4	TRBD2	NA	TRBV6-2/TRBV6-3	CASSRAGRGEQYF
TRBJ2-3	TRBD2	NA	TRBV6-2/TRBV6-3	CATREGTDTQYF
TRBJ2-1	TRBD2	few	TRBV7-2	CASSWDSGRAYNEQFF
TRBJ2-3	TRBD2	NA	TRBV4-1	CASSHIGTSGLNTQYF
TRBJ2-1	NA	NA	TRBV27	CASSQTDEQFF
TRBJ2-3	NA	few	TRBV6-5	CASSYGTASTDTQYF
TRBJ1-2	TRBD1	NA	TRBV3-1	CASSQTWRGPHGYTF
TRBJ2-1	TRBD2	NA	TRBV12-3/TRBV12-4	CASSLFAGGNYNEQFF
TRBJ2-1	NA	NA	TRBV4-1	CASSLGVQGIDEQFF
TRBJ2-5	NA	few	TRBV7-2	CASSLVGGVQETQYF
TRBJ1-6	TRBD1	NA	TRBV27	CASSLSARGNSPLHF
TRBJ1-4	TRBD1	NA	TRBV5-4	CANSTGTADGGLFF
TRBJ1-2	TRBD1	NA	TRBV20-1	CSARKPGQGDGYTF
TRBJ1-5	TRBD1	NA	TRBV7-2	CASSLRTGPYSNQPQHF
TRBJ2-5	NA	NA	TRBV6-6	CASSYSRTRQETQYF
TRBJ2-5	NA	few	TRBV10-3	CAISDQTVGQETQYF
TRBJ2-2	NA	once	TRBV20-1	CSASGTVNTGELFF
TRBJ2-1	TRBD2	NA	TRBV11-2	CASRIKLAGGGTEQFF
TRBJ2-7	NA	NA	TRBV28	CASRRTTGYSVVEQYF
TRBJ2-7	NA	NA	TRBV7-9	CASSAVNEQYF
TRBJ2-3	NA	few	TRBV6-2/TRBV6-3	CASSRLASTDTQYF
TRBJ1-2	TRBD1	NA	TRBV5-4	CASNSGQSFYGYTF
TRBJ2-1	NA	once	TRBV7-2	CASSFLQASYNEQFF
TRBJ1-2	TRBD1	NA	TRBV29-1	CSIGEGADTF
TRBJ2-3	TRBD2	NA	TRBV6-5	CASRSGGIGDTQYF